The clone carrying this T cell receptor beta chain was seen a handful of times. This specimen belongs to a study of identical twins. MiXCR, applied by TCRdb to the 5' RACE reads, yields one record per CDR3 protein. The table shows roughly 720,000 distinct CDR3 sequences, with approximately 18% occurring only once. This same sample was also part of a study on T cells expressing NK-cell markers.

Sequencing was performed on PBMCs. The TCR originated in a woman younger than 30 in good health.

The CDR3 coding sequence is TGTGCCAGCACCGGGGCGTACGGCCGAGATGGCTACACCTTC. Encoded protein: CASTGAYGRDGYTF. The chain has TRBV12-3 or TRBV12-4 and TRBJ1-2, with D perhaps matching TRBD1 (5 bases). The length of the CDR3 is 14 residues. Trimming took off 7 bases at V and 6 bases at J, with 18 bases between the two ends.